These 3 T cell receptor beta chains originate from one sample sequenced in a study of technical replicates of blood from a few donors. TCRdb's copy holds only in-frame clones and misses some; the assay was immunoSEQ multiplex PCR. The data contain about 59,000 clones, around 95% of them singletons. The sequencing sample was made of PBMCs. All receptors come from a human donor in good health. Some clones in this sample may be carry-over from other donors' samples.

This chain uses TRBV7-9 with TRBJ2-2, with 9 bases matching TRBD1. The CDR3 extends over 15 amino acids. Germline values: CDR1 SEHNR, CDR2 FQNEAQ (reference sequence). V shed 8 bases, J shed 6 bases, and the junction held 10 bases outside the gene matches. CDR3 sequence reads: CASYMRDRAAGELFF. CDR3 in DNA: TGTGCCAGCTACATGAGGGACAGGGCCGCCGGGGAGCTGTTTTTT.

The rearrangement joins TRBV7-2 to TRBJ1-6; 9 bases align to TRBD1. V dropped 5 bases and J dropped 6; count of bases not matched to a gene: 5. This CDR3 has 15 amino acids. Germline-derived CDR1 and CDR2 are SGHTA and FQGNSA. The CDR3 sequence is CASSRDRAGNSPLHF. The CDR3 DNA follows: TGTGCCAGCAGCCGGGACAGGGCGGGTAATTCACCCCTCCACTTT.

CDR3 in amino acids: CASSMGLCRKTGELFF. The DNA for the CDR3 is TGTGCCAGCAGCATGGGCCTATGTCGAAAGACCGGGGAGCTGTTTTTT. V and J are TRBV21-1 and TRBJ2-2; the listed D gene, TRBD1, was not tested against the DNA. TRBV21-1 is designated a pseudogene. This CDR3 comprises 16 residues.